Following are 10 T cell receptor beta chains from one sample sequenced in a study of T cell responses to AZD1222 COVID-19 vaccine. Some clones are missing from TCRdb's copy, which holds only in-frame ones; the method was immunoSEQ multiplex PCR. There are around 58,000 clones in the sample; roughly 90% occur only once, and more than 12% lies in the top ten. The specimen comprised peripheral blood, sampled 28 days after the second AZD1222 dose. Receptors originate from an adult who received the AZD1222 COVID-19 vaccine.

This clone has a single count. CDR3 residues: CASSLDPGSNTEAFF. CDR3 in DNA: TGTGCCAGCAGCTTAGATCCAGGGTCGAACACTGAAGCTTTCTTT. The V call is TRBV11-3, the J call TRBJ1-1; tentative D call: TRBD1 (5 bases). The CDR3 has 15 amino acids. Trimming stripped 0 bases from V and 1 base from J, with 9 bases between. The germline gives CDR1 SGHNT, CDR2 YENEEA.

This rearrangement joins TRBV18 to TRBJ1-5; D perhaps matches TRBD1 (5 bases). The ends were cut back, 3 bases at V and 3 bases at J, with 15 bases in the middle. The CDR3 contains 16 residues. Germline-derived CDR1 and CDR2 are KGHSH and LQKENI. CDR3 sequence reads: CASSPGTPGDNQPQHF. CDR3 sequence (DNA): TGTGCCAGCTCACCCGGGACTCCCGGAGACAATCAGCCCCAGCATTTT.

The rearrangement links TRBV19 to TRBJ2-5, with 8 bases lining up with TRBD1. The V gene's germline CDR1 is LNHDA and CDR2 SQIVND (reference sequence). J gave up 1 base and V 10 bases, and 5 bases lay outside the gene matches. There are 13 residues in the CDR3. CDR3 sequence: CATGQGGQETQYF. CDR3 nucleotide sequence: TGTGCCACTGGACAGGGCGGCCAAGAGACCCAGTACTTC. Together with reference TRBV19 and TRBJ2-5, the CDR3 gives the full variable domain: DGGITQSPKYLFRKEGQNVTLSCEQNLNHDAMYWYRQDPGQGLRLIYYSQIVNDFQKGDIAEGYSVSREKKESFPLTVTSAQKNPTAFYLCATGQGGQETQYFGPGTRLLVL.

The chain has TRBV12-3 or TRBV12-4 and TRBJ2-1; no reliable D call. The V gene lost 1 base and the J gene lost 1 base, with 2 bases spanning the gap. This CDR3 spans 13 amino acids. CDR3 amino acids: CASSLGSYNEQFF. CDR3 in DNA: TGTGCCAGCAGTTTAGGTTCCTACAATGAGCAGTTCTTC.

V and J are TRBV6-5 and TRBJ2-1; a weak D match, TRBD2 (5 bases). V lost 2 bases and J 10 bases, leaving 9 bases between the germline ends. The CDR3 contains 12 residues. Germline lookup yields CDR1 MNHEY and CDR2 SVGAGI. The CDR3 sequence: CASSYAQREQFF. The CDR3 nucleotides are TGTGCCAGCAGTTACGCCCAGCGGGAGCAGTTCTTC.

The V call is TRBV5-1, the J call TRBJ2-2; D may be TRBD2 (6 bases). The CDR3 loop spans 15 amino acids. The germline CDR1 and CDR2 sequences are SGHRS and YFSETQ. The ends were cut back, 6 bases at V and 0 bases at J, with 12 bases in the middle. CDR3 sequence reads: CASTDGSANTGELFF. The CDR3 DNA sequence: TGCGCCAGCACGGACGGGAGCGCGAACACCGGGGAGCTGTTTTTT.

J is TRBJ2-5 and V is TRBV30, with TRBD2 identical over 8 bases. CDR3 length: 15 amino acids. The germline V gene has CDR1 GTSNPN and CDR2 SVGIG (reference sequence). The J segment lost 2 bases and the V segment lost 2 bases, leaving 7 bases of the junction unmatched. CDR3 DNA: TGTGCCTGGAGTAGAACGGGAGGGGTACAAGAGACCCAGTACTTC. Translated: CAWSRTGGVQETQYF. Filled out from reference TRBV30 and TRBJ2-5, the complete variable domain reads SQTIHQWPATLVQPVGSPLSLECTVEGTSNPNLYWYRQAAGRGLQLLFYSVGIGQISSEVPQNLSASRPQDRQFILSSKKLLLSDSGFYLCAWSRTGGVQETQYFGPGTRLLVL.

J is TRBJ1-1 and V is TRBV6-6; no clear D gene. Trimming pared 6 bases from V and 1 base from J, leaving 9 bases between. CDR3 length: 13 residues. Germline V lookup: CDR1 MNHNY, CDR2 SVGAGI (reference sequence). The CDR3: CASRLGSNTEAFF. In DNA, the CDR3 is TGTGCCAGCAGACTCGGCTCGAACACTGAAGCTTTCTTT.

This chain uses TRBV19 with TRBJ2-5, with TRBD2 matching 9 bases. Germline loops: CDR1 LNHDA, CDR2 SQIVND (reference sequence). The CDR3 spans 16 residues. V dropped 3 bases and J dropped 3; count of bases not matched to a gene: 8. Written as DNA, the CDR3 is TGTGCCAGTAGTATCCCCCGGGTAGCGGGAGAAGAGACCCAGTACTTC. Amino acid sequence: CASSIPRVAGEETQYF. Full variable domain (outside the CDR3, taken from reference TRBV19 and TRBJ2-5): DGGITQSPKYLFRKEGQNVTLSCEQNLNHDAMYWYRQDPGQGLRLIYYSQIVNDFQKGDIAEGYSVSREKKESFPLTVTSAQKNPTAFYLCASSIPRVAGEETQYFGPGTRLLVL.

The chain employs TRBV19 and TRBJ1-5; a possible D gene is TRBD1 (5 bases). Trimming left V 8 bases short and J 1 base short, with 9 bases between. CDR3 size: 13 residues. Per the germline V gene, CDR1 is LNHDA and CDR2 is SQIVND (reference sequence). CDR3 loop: CASCRDSNQPQHF. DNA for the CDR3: TGTGCCAGTTGTAGGGACAGCAATCAGCCCCAGCATTTT.